The following is a T cell receptor (beta chain) sequence with its context. The CDR3 spans 16 residues. CDR1 and CDR2 (germline): MNHEY, SVGAGI. With 1 base removed from V and 0 bases from J, the gap between germline ends came to 12 bases. TCRdb's copy holds only in-frame clones and misses some; the assay was immunoSEQ multiplex PCR. Among roughly 300,000 clones listed, around 86% were seen once. This specimen comes from a study of blood T cell repertoires in COVID-19. At the level of the study: Acute and convalescent COVID-19 samples came from the United States, Italy and Spain.

Source material: peripheral blood. V and J are TRBV6-5 and TRBJ1-1; tentatively, D is TRBD1 (6 bases). The sequence came from a human donor in a cohort sampled during active COVID-19. CDR3 sequence (DNA): TGTGCCAGCAGTTACTTTCAGGGGAGCATGAACACTGAAGCTTTCTTT. Residues: CASSYFQGSMNTEAFF.